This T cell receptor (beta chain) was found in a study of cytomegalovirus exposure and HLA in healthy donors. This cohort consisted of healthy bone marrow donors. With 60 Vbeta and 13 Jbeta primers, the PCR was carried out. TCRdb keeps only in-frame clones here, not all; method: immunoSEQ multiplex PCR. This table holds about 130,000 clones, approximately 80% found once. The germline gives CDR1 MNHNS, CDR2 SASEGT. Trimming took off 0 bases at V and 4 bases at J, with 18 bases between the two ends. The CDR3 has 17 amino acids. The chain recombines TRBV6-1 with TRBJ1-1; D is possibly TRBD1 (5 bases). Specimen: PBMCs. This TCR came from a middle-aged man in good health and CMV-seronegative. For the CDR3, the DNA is TGTGCCAGCAGTGAAGCTGGGCAGGGCCAACCGGGCACTGAAGCTTTCTTT. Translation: CASSEAGQGQPGTEAFF.